This T cell receptor beta chain is from a study of shared clonotypes between healthy human individuals. Study outcomes and limitations: The represented genetic and exposure-history diversity was limited by the small number of donors. Non-shared clonotypes had lower generation probabilities than those shared by all four donors.

With regard to this clone: Its specificity is not known.

An assay was performed, and its level was deep. TCRdb keeps only in-frame clones here, not all; method: immunoSEQ multiplex PCR. The sample yields about 2.2 million clones, around 93% seen once. The naive CD8 fraction comprised CD45RO-negative cells positively selected for CCR7 and excluded terminally differentiated effector memory CD45RA+ cells. Each sample came from a Caucasian adult donor living in Nashville, Tennessee. This clonotype was obtained from a man aged 18 to 30 in good health. Some clones in this sample may be carry-over from other donors' samples. The specimen was naive CD8+ T cells from PBMCs.

The CDR3 reads CASSQGDEQYF. For the CDR3, the DNA is TGTGCCAGCAGCCAGGGCGACGAGCAGTACTTC. This chain uses TRBV16 with TRBJ2-7; D call uncertain. This CDR3 has 11 residues. Trimming cost V 3 bases and J 5 bases, with 5 bases left between them. Germline V gives CDR1 KGHSY, CDR2 FQNENV.